Each of the 30 T cell receptor beta chains below was sequenced from the same sample in a study of shared clonotypes between healthy human individuals. Sequencing used immunoSEQ multiplex PCR; TCRdb keeps in-frame clones, though not all of them. Among millions of clones, 85% to 95% were seen once, and the ten largest hold around 0.4%. Specimen: naive CD4+ T cells from PBMCs. Subset of the sample: CD45RA+ positively selected. These receptors were obtained from a man aged 18-30 years in good health. Some clones in this sample may be carry-over from other donors' samples.

The chain recombines TRBV2 with TRBJ2-7; D gene uncertain. In germline, CDR1 is SNHLY, CDR2 FYNNEI. V was shortened by 6 bases and J by 11 bases, with 20 bases between the two germline ends. This CDR3 has 13 amino acids. The CDR3 nucleotides are TGTGCCAGCAGCGATCAACAACTGACGGCTGAGTACTTC. This gives the protein CASSDQQLTAEYF.

As to this clone: Other DNA sequences within the sample encode an identical CDR3. The CDR3 DNA reads TGCGCCAGCAGCTTGGCGGGAAACTCTGGAAACACCATATATTTT. Amino acids: CASSLAGNSGNTIYF. The rearrangement joins TRBV5-1 to TRBJ1-3; no clear D gene. Germline V CDR1 and CDR2: SGHRS, YFSETQ. The V end was cut by 0 bases, the J end by 0 bases, with 7 bases between. The CDR3 consists of 15 residues.

The chain has TRBV28 and TRBJ1-4; possibly TRBD1 for D (5 bases). Germline V lookup: CDR1 MDHEN, CDR2 SYDVKM. Trimming stripped 3 bases from V and 12 bases from J, with 20 bases between. There are 15 residues in the CDR3. The CDR3 reads CASSFGTLGGGELFF. In nucleotides, the CDR3 is TGTGCCAGCAGTTTCGGGACTCTGGGCGGCGGGGAACTGTTTTTT. The whole variable domain, filled in from reference TRBV28 and TRBJ1-4, reads DVKVTQSSRYLVKRTGEKVFLECVQDMDHENMFWYRQDPGLGLRLIYFSYDVKMKEKGDIPEGYSVSREKKERFSLILESASTNQTSMYLCASSFGTLGGGELFFGSGTQLSVL.

V gene TRBV11-2 combines with J gene TRBJ2-5, with 8 bases that match TRBD2. V was pared by 0 bases and J by 5 bases, with 5 bases of the junction left unmatched. Germline V gene lookup returns CDR1 SGHAT and CDR2 FQNNGV. The CDR3 runs to 15 residues. This chain's CDR3 is CASSLDRGGRETQYF. The DNA for the CDR3 is TGTGCCAGCAGCTTAGATCGGGGGGGGAGGGAGACCCAGTACTTC.

This chain joins TRBV5-5 and TRBJ1-5; D is perhaps TRBD1 (5 bases). This CDR3 is built from 15 residues. Germline V gene data show CDR1 as SGHKS and CDR2 as YYEKEE (reference sequence). Trimming took 0 bases from V and 3 from J, leaving 10 bases between them. The CDR3 loop is CASSLGTTYNQPQHF. The CDR3 DNA reads TGTGCCAGCAGCTTGGGGACAACCTACAATCAGCCCCAGCATTTT.

The CDR3 DNA reads TGTGCCAGCAGCCAACCAAGTCTCAGGGGCTACACCTTC. Translating gives CASSQPSLRGYTF. The V and J genes are TRBV11-2 and TRBJ1-2, with unresolved D. The germline V gene encodes CDR1 SGHAT and CDR2 FQNNGV. This CDR3 contains 13 residues. The V and J ends lost 5 bases and 8 bases respectively, with 15 bases between them.

Only one count was recorded for this clone. This chain connects TRBV9 to TRBJ2-2, with D unclear. V was cut by 4 bases and J by 8 bases, with 21 bases left in between. The germline V gene has CDR1 SGDLS and CDR2 YYNGEE. CDR3 size: 16 residues. This chain's CDR3 is CASSPRLGIRSGELFF. The CDR3, as DNA: TGTGCCAGCAGCCCCCGTCTGGGGATACGTTCTGGGGAGCTGTTTTTT.

The V call is TRBV5-4, the J call TRBJ2-7; 7 nucleotides align to TRBD2. V shed 3 bases, J shed 2 bases, and the junction held 5 bases outside the gene matches. Germline CDR1 reads SGHNT; CDR2 reads YYREEE (reference sequence). The CDR3 sequence is 14 residues long. The CDR3 loop reads CASSSLAAPYEQYF. The CDR3 DNA reads TGTGCCAGCAGCTCGCTAGCGGCCCCCTACGAGCAGTACTTC.

The V call is TRBV6-1, the J call TRBJ2-7; 10 bases map to TRBD1. This CDR3 has 14 residues. CDR1 is MNHNS, CDR2 SASEGT, per germline. V was clipped by 4 bases and J by 4 bases; unmatched bases: 4. CDR3 sequence reads: CASSVGQGEYEQYF. CDR3 DNA sequence: TGTGCCAGCAGTGTCGGACAGGGGGAATACGAGCAGTACTTC.

This clone has just a few counts. This chain uses TRBV2 with TRBJ2-5, with 10 bases identical to TRBD1. Germline CDR1 and CDR2: SNHLY and FYNNEI. The CDR3 is 14 residues long. The V gene end was trimmed by 6 bases and the J gene end by 2 bases; junction bases not matched to a gene: 3. The CDR3 nucleotides read TGTGCCAGCAGAATGGGACAGGGGCAAGAGACCCAGTACTTC. This gives the protein CASRMGQGQETQYF.

The CDR3 nucleotides read TGTGCCACCAGCAGAGAGGCAGGCAGGGAAGGTCAGCCCCAGCATTTT. This gives the protein CATSREAGREGQPQHF. The V gene is TRBV15, the J gene TRBJ1-5; D is possibly TRBD1 (5 bases). V dropped 0 bases and J dropped 6 bases, with 15 bases sitting between them. The CDR3 extends over 16 amino acids. Germline CDR1 and CDR2: LNHNV and YYDKDF (reference sequence).

The chain has TRBV7-2 and TRBJ2-3; D is possibly TRBD1 or TRBD2 (5 bases each). V dropped 1 base and J dropped 6 bases, with 20 bases sitting between them. The CDR3 has 17 amino acids. Germline V gives CDR1 SGHTA, CDR2 FQGNSA. The CDR3 loop is CASSLEVMGESEDTQYF. In nucleotides, the CDR3 is TGTGCCAGCAGCTTAGAGGTGATGGGGGAGTCTGAGGATACGCAGTATTTT.

The V and J genes are TRBV6-5 and TRBJ2-7; maybe TRBD2 (6 bases). V gave up 6 bases and J gave up 6 bases, with 15 bases separating them. Germline V gives CDR1 MNHEY, CDR2 SVGAGI. CDR3 length: 13 amino acids. The CDR3: CASRREKGLEQYF. The CDR3 nucleotides read TGTGCCAGCAGACGGGAGAAGGGGCTCGAGCAGTACTTC.

This rearrangement joins TRBV9 to TRBJ2-7; D might be TRBD1 or TRBD2, each matching 5 bases. CDR1 and CDR2 from the germline V gene are SGDLS and YYNGEE. This CDR3 has 14 residues. V was trimmed by 3 bases and J by 2 bases, leaving 12 bases between them. The CDR3, as DNA: TGTGCCAGCAGCGCCGGGACGGCTCCCTACGAGCAGTACTTC. Amino acid sequence: CASSAGTAPYEQYF.

The chain recombines TRBV13 with TRBJ2-3; D gene unclear. Germline loops: CDR1 PRHDT, CDR2 FYEKMQ (reference sequence). With 2 bases removed from V and 4 bases from J, the gap between germline ends came to 4 bases. This CDR3 comprises 12 residues. DNA for the CDR3: TGTGCCAGCAGCTTACTGGCAGATACGCAGTATTTT. It encodes CASSLLADTQYF.

The chain carries TRBV19 and TRBJ1-5, with no clear D. The CDR3 spans 16 residues. The ends were cut back, 2 bases at V and 4 bases at J, with 15 bases in the middle. Germline V gives CDR1 LNHDA, CDR2 SQIVND (reference sequence). CDR3 nucleotides: TGTGCCAGTAGTATAATGGTGTGGTGGCAGAATCAGCCCCAGCATTTT. Translated: CASSIMVWWQNQPQHF.

The rearrangement joins TRBV11-2 to TRBJ1-5; D gene uncertain. V was shortened by 1 base and J by 7 bases, with 14 bases between the two germline ends. Germline V lookup: CDR1 SGHAT, CDR2 FQNNGV. The CDR3 is 15 residues long. The CDR3 is CASSLGGVPGQPQHF. The CDR3 coding sequence is TGTGCCAGCAGCTTAGGTGGGGTGCCTGGGCAGCCCCAGCATTTT.

The table lists this clone with a few counts. The chain is built from TRBV7-9 and TRBJ1-5; a weak D match, TRBD1 (5 bases). V was trimmed by 10 bases and J by 4 bases, leaving 11 bases between them. This CDR3 spans 12 amino acids. In germline, CDR1 is SEHNR, CDR2 FQNEAQ (reference sequence). CDR3 in amino acids: CATQGENQPQHF. CDR3 nucleotide sequence: TGTGCCACCCAAGGGGAGAATCAGCCCCAGCATTTT.

CDR3 coding DNA: TGTGCCAGCAGCTTAAGACAGGGGACGAACACTGAAGCTTTCTTT. Translating gives CASSLRQGTNTEAFF. The rearrangement joins TRBV7-2 to TRBJ1-1, with 8 bases fitting TRBD1. V trimming: 2 bases; J trimming: 1 base; junction bases outside the gene matches: 3. Looked up from germline, CDR1 is SGHTA and CDR2 is FQGNSA. The CDR3 has 15 amino acids.

The chain links TRBV6-1 to TRBJ2-7; a possible D gene is TRBD1 (5 bases). The CDR3 contains 12 residues. CDR1 and CDR2 (germline): MNHNS, SASEGT. Trimming removed 8 bases at V and 5 bases at J, with 13 bases between. The chain's CDR3 is CASGAGSNEQYF. In DNA form, the CDR3 reads TGTGCCAGCGGGGCAGGTTCCAACGAGCAGTACTTC.

This clone was detected only once. In the same sample, other DNA sequences code for this CDR3. The chain has TRBV9 and TRBJ2-2, with TRBD1 identical over 7 bases. This CDR3 is built from 15 residues. Looked up from germline, CDR1 is SGDLS and CDR2 is YYNGEE. After removal of 2 bases from V and 1 base from J, the junction contained 2 bases not matched to a gene. The CDR3 here is CASSVGTVNTGELFF. The CDR3 region has the DNA TGTGCCAGCAGCGTGGGGACAGTGAACACCGGGGAGCTGTTTTTT.

The V call is TRBV30, the J call TRBJ2-7; no clear D. The ends were cut back, 3 bases at V and 1 base at J, with 7 bases in the middle. The germline V gene has CDR1 GTSNPN and CDR2 SVGIG (reference sequence). CDR3 length: 12 amino acids. The chain's CDR3 is CAWRETSYEQYF. DNA of the CDR3: TGTGCCTGGAGAGAGACGTCCTACGAGCAGTACTTC. The full variable domain, its missing parts supplied by reference TRBV30 and TRBJ2-7, is SQTIHQWPATLVQPVGSPLSLECTVEGTSNPNLYWYRQAAGRGLQLLFYSVGIGQISSEVPQNLSASRPQDRQFILSSKKLLLSDSGFYLCAWRETSYEQYFGPGTRLTVT.

V is TRBV28 and J is TRBJ1-1; D is possibly TRBD1 (6 bases). Germline assignment: CDR1 MDHEN and CDR2 SYDVKM. Trimming shortened V by 5 bases and J by 0 bases, and 19 bases separated the two germline ends. This CDR3 comprises 17 residues. The CDR3 here is CASSPLRGQHMNTEAFF. The CDR3 bases are TGTGCCAGCAGTCCCCTCCGGGGGCAACACATGAACACTGAAGCTTTCTTT. Using reference TRBV28 and TRBJ1-1 for the parts outside the CDR3, the full variable domain is DVKVTQSSRYLVKRTGEKVFLECVQDMDHENMFWYRQDPGLGLRLIYFSYDVKMKEKGDIPEGYSVSREKKERFSLILESASTNQTSMYLCASSPLRGQHMNTEAFFGQGTRLTVV.

V is TRBV14 and J is TRBJ2-7, with no clear D. Looked up from germline, CDR1 is SGHDN and CDR2 is FVKESK. CDR3 size: 14 residues. V was trimmed by 2 bases and J by 7 bases, leaving 15 bases between them. CDR3: CASSQFTQLGEQYF. The CDR3, as DNA: TGTGCCAGCAGCCAATTCACACAACTTGGAGAGCAGTACTTC.

This chain uses TRBV25-1 with TRBJ2-1, with 7 bases aligning to TRBD2. CDR3 size: 16 residues. V dropped 3 bases and J dropped 4; count of bases not matched to a gene: 9. Germline lookup yields CDR1 MGHDK and CDR2 SYGVNS. CDR3 DNA: TGTGCCAGCAGTGAGGTGGGGGGAGGGCCTTACAATGAGCAGTTCTTC. Its translation: CASSEVGGGPYNEQFF. The complete variable domain, with remaining parts taken from reference TRBV25-1 and TRBJ2-1, reads EADIYQTPRYLVIGTGKKITLECSQTMGHDKMYWYQQDPGMELHLIHYSYGVNSTEKGDLSSESTVSRIRTEHFPLTLESARPSHTSQYLCASSEVGGGPYNEQFFGPGTRLTVL.

The genes are TRBV4-1 and TRBJ2-2; tentatively, D is TRBD1 or TRBD2 (6 bases each). This CDR3 spans 15 amino acids. CDR1 is MGHRA, CDR2 YSYEKL, per germline. V was clipped by 3 bases and J by 4 bases, with 12 bases between them. The CDR3 DNA follows: TGCGCCAGCAGCCACGGGGGCACCGGCACCGGGGAGCTGTTTTTT. It encodes CASSHGGTGTGELFF.

The chain uses TRBV2 and TRBJ1-1, with D unresolved. This CDR3 has 14 amino acids. Germline V lookup: CDR1 SNHLY, CDR2 FYNNEI. Trimming took 10 bases from V and 1 from J, leaving 16 bases between them. The CDR3 protein is CATAGTVTNTEAFF. The CDR3 DNA is TGTGCCACGGCGGGAACCGTGACGAACACTGAAGCTTTCTTT.

Comment on this clone: The identical CDR3 is also encoded by other nucleotide sequences in the sample. CDR3 loop: CASSLSMNTEAFF. CDR3 coding DNA: TGTGCCAGCAGTCTCTCTATGAACACTGAAGCTTTCTTT. The V call is TRBV27, the J call TRBJ1-1, with D unresolved. The CDR3 totals 13 residues. The V and J ends lost 5 bases and 0 bases respectively, with 7 bases between them. From germline, CDR1 is MNHEY and CDR2 SMNVEV (reference sequence).

This chain's CDR3 is CASSYLGLAGESRFF. CDR3 DNA sequence: TGTGCCAGCAGTTACCTCGGTCTAGCGGGAGAATCTAGGTTCTTC. The chain joins TRBV6-5 to TRBJ2-1, with TRBD2 identical over 10 bases. From germline, CDR1 is MNHEY and CDR2 SVGAGI. Trimming removed 2 bases from V and 15 bases from J; junction bases left unmatched: 13. The CDR3 length is 15 residues.

This clone was found once. V usage is TRBV28 and J usage is TRBJ2-1, with D tentatively TRBD2 (5 bases). This CDR3 spans 17 amino acids. Between the trimmed V and J ends, which lost 5 bases and 8 bases, there was a span of 25 bases. Germline CDR1 and CDR2: MDHEN and SYDVKM. CDR3 DNA: TGTGCCAGCAGTCCGCTTAAAGGGCAAGCGGTCGGGGATGAGCAGTTCTTC. Translated: CASSPLKGQAVGDEQFF.